This entry lists 29 T cell receptor beta chains sequenced from one sample in a study of CD8 T cells in Susac syndrome. Random hexamers served to reverse transcribe about 0.5 to 1 ug RNA. TCRdb analysed the immunoSEQ multiplex PCR reads with MiXCR anew, one entry per CDR3 protein. This table holds around 200,000 distinct CDR3 sequences, 95% found once. Source material: CD4+ T cells from PBMCs. The receptors come from a human donor in good health.

V usage is TRBV15 and J usage is TRBJ2-3; 7 nucleotides match TRBD1. The germline CDR1 and CDR2 sequences are LNHNV and YYDKDF (reference sequence). The V segment lost 0 bases and the J segment 5 bases; nucleotides outside the gene matches: 2. The CDR3 loop spans 14 amino acids. This chain's CDR3 is CATSRDRGRDTQYF. The CDR3 DNA reads TGTGCCACCAGCAGAGATAGGGGGCGAGATACGCAGTATTTT.

This clonotype was picked up one time. The chain employs TRBV12-3 or TRBV12-4 and TRBJ1-1; D not certain. The CDR3 is made up of 13 amino acids. Trimming pared 5 bases from V and 3 bases from J, leaving 10 bases between. CDR3 protein: CASSTAGYTEAFF. CDR3 DNA: TGTGCCAGCAGTACGGCAGGCTACACTGAAGCTTTCTTT.

The rearrangement links TRBV7-9 to TRBJ2-7; D is undetermined. Trimming shortened V by 5 bases and J by 0 bases, and 11 bases separated the two germline ends. The CDR3 covers 14 residues. The germline CDR1 and CDR2 sequences are SEHNR and FQNEAQ (reference sequence). The CDR3 nucleotides read TGTGCCAGCAGCCCAGATACGAGCTCCTACGAGCAGTACTTC. Protein product: CASSPDTSSYEQYF.

The V call is TRBV23-1, the J call TRBJ2-7, with 12 bases identical to TRBD2. TRBV23-1 falls under the ORF class, with uncertain function. The junction had 18 bases not matched to a gene; V was cut back by 3 bases and J by 3 bases. The CDR3 has 20 amino acids. The chain's CDR3 is CASSQSPGLAGCHTDYEQYV. DNA of the CDR3: TGCGCCAGCAGTCAGTCACCGGGACTAGCGGGCTGTCATACCGACTACGAGCAGTACGTC.

The V call is TRBV19, the J call TRBJ1-1, with D perhaps TRBD1 (5 bases). This CDR3 region has 13 residues. CDR1 and CDR2 from the germline V gene are LNHDA and SQIVND (reference sequence). The ends were cut back, 5 bases at V and 1 base at J, with 8 bases in the middle. Written as DNA, the CDR3 is TGTGCCAGTAGTGAGGGGAGGAACACTGAAGCTTTCTTT. Residues: CASSEGRNTEAFF. Full variable domain (remainder filled in from reference TRBV19 and TRBJ1-1): DGGITQSPKYLFRKEGQNVTLSCEQNLNHDAMYWYRQDPGQGLRLIYYSQIVNDFQKGDIAEGYSVSREKKESFPLTVTSAQKNPTAFYLCASSEGRNTEAFFGQGTRLTVV.

This chain links TRBV4-1 with TRBJ1-2; 9 bases agree with TRBD1. V shed 3 bases and J 2 bases; nucleotides not matched to a gene: 13. Germline values: CDR1 MGHRA, CDR2 YSYEKL. The CDR3 has 18 amino acids. CDR3 in amino acids: CASSQRRQGVDLNYGYTF. Here the CDR3 DNA reads TGCGCCAGCAGCCAGAGGAGACAGGGGGTGGATCTCAACTATGGCTACACCTTC.

This chain connects TRBV11-2 to TRBJ1-1; maybe TRBD1 (5 bases). Trimming stripped 5 bases from V and 1 base from J, with 11 bases between. The CDR3 spans 14 residues. Germline CDR1 reads SGHAT; CDR2 reads FQNNGV. CDR3 amino acids: CASSRGGTNTEAFF. CDR3 nucleotide sequence: TGTGCCAGCAGCCGGGGGGGGACGAACACTGAAGCTTTCTTT.

The chain couples TRBV5-1 to TRBJ2-6; D might be TRBD2 (5 bases). The CDR3 length is 15 residues. The ends were cut back, 4 bases at V and 0 bases at J, with 8 bases in the middle. CDR1 is SGHRS and CDR2 is YFSETQ in the germline V gene. CDR3 in amino acids: CASSTGDSGANVLTF. CDR3 DNA: TGCGCCAGCAGCACCGGGGACTCTGGGGCCAACGTCCTGACTTTC.

The chain joins TRBV9 to TRBJ2-3; 15 positions agree with TRBD2. V was clipped by 1 base and J by 6 bases; unmatched bases: 6. CDR3 length equals 17 residues. Germline V gives CDR1 SGDLS, CDR2 YYNGEE. The CDR3 nucleotides read TGTGCCAGCAGCGTATTCGGACTAGCGGGGGGGCTGGATACGCAGTATTTT. Translated, it gives CASSVFGLAGGLDTQYF. The full variable domain, rest sourced from reference TRBV9 and TRBJ2-3, is DSGVTQTPKHLITATGQRVTLRCSPRSGDLSVYWYQQSLDQGLQFLIQYYNGEERAKGNILERFSAQQFPDLHSELNLSSLELGDSALYFCASSVFGLAGGLDTQYFGPGTRLTVL.

V usage is TRBV29-1 and J usage is TRBJ2-7; 8 bases map to TRBD1. The CDR3 runs 13 residues. The V gene's germline CDR1 is SQVTM and CDR2 ANQGSEA. V lost 2 bases to trimming and J lost 4 bases; unmatched junction nucleotides: 4. CDR3 residues: CSVESDRDYEQYF. The CDR3 DNA follows: TGCAGCGTTGAATCGGACAGGGATTACGAGCAGTACTTC.

The rearrangement joins TRBV3-1 to TRBJ2-3; 8 bases align to TRBD1. V was clipped by 4 bases and J by 1 base; unmatched bases: 4. Germline V CDR1 and CDR2: LGHDT, YNNKEL (reference sequence). There are 15 residues in the CDR3. The CDR3 bases are TGTGCCAGCAGCCGAACAGGGGGTGGCACAGATACGCAGTATTTT. This sequence encodes CASSRTGGGTDTQYF.

This sequence joins TRBV28 and TRBJ1-1; D is ambiguous. V was cut by 7 bases and J by 0 bases, with 9 bases left in between. The CDR3 contains 13 residues. Germline CDR1 is MDHEN and CDR2 is SYDVKM. This CDR3 is CASNRGMNTEAFF. CDR3 in DNA: TGTGCCAGCAACCGGGGAATGAACACTGAAGCTTTCTTT.

This chain joins TRBV5-1 and TRBJ2-3; D possibly corresponds to TRBD2 (6 bases). V was trimmed by 2 bases and J by 2 bases, leaving 15 bases between them. CDR3 size: 16 residues. Germline CDR1 reads SGHRS; CDR2 reads YFSETQ. The CDR3 protein is CASSFQEGVHTDTQYF. The CDR3 DNA reads TGCGCCAGCAGCTTTCAGGAGGGCGTACACACAGATACGCAGTATTTT.

This chain joins TRBV4-2 and TRBJ2-1; 7 nucleotides agree with TRBD2. The germline CDR1 and CDR2 sequences are LGHNA and YNFKEQ. CDR3 length equals 15 residues. The V and J ends lost 0 bases and 9 bases, in that order; junction bases with no gene match: 8. DNA for the CDR3: TGTGCCAGCAGCCAAGATGCCTGGGGGAGGGGTGAGCAGTTCTTC. The encoded protein is CASSQDAWGRGEQFF.

The V and J genes are TRBV9 and TRBJ1-3; D is unclear. Trimming took 2 bases from V and 5 from J, leaving 8 bases between them. This CDR3 is 13 amino acids long. Germline V lookup: CDR1 SGDLS, CDR2 YYNGEE. Here the CDR3 reads CASSVIPRNTIYF. As DNA, the CDR3 is TGTGCCAGCAGCGTCATCCCCCGAAACACCATATATTTT.

The chain couples TRBV5-4 to TRBJ1-2; 10 nucleotides agree with TRBD1. Germline values: CDR1 SGHNT, CDR2 YYREEE (reference sequence). The CDR3 has 14 residues. V shed 0 bases and J 7 bases; nucleotides not matched to a gene: 3. The CDR3 region has the DNA TGTGCCAGCAGCTTGGGGGGACAGGGGTTTGGCTACACCTTC. Translation: CASSLGGQGFGYTF.

V usage is TRBV29-1 and J usage is TRBJ2-7; a weak D match, TRBD2 (5 bases). CDR1 and CDR2 (germline): SQVTM, ANQGSEA. This CDR3 has 12 residues. Between the trimmed V and J ends, which lost 7 bases and 3 bases, there was a span of 13 bases. The CDR3 loop reads CSARGNNYEQYF. As DNA, the CDR3 is TGCAGCGCCCGAGGGAACAACTACGAGCAGTACTTC.

V gene TRBV6-5 combines with J gene TRBJ2-3, with D unclear. The V and J ends lost 5 bases and 6 bases respectively, with 6 bases between them. Per germline, CDR1 MNHEY and CDR2 SVGAGI. This CDR3 contains 11 residues. CDR3 in DNA: TGTGCCAGCAGTGCTCAGGATACGCAGTATTTT. Translated: CASSAQDTQYF.

The rearrangement links TRBV7-9 to TRBJ2-5; the D is unclear. The CDR3 extends over 14 amino acids. Trimming stripped 0 bases from V and 5 bases from J, with 10 bases between. CDR1 SEHNR and CDR2 FQNEAQ come from the germline V gene (reference sequence). The CDR3 reads CASSLANTRETQYF. CDR3 DNA sequence: TGTGCCAGCAGCTTAGCAAACACGCGGGAGACCCAGTACTTC.

The chain joins TRBV27 to TRBJ2-7; D unclear. CDR1 and CDR2 (germline): MNHEY, SMNVEV (reference sequence). V was trimmed by 4 bases and J by 4 bases, leaving 8 bases between them. The CDR3 extends over 12 amino acids. The CDR3 reads CASSSNLYEQYV. The CDR3 DNA reads TGTGCCAGCAGTTCAAATTTGTACGAGCAGTACGTC.

V gene TRBV27 combines with J gene TRBJ1-1; the D is unclear. CDR1 and CDR2 (germline): MNHEY, SMNVEV (reference sequence). CDR3 length: 14 amino acids. Trimming removed 6 bases from V and 4 bases from J, with 15 bases in between. CDR3 nucleotide sequence: TGTGCCAGCAGCCTACAGCAACTTGGCACTGAAGCTTTCTTT. Protein product: CASSLQQLGTEAFF.

The table lists this clonotype with a count of one. The chain uses TRBV15 and TRBJ2-5; D possibly uses TRBD1 or TRBD2 (6 bases each). Germline values: CDR1 LNHNV, CDR2 YYDKDF (reference sequence). The CDR3 is 17 residues long. Trimming took 6 bases from V and 5 from J, leaving 25 bases between them. CDR3 in DNA: TGTGCCACCAGAACTCAGAGGGGGGCGAGGAGTTGGGAGACCCAGTACTTC. Its translation is CATRTQRGARSWETQYF. The variable domain in full, with the rest retrieved from reference TRBV15 and TRBJ2-5, is DAMVIQNPRYQVTQFGKPVTLSCSQTLNHNVMYWYQQKSSQAPKLLFHYYDKDFNNEADTPDNFQSRRPNTSFCFLDIRSPGLGDTAMYLCATRTQRGARSWETQYFGPGTRLLVL.

The CDR3 DNA reads as TGTGCCAGCAGCCATCCGGGCTTGATTAATAATGAGCAGTTCTTC. Encoded protein: CASSHPGLINNEQFF. V is TRBV14 and J is TRBJ2-1; no firm D call. The CDR3 has 15 residues. V shed 3 bases and J shed 7 bases, with 16 bases lying between them. Germline CDR1 SGHDN, CDR2 FVKESK.

The chain uses TRBV5-1 and TRBJ2-7; D possibly matches TRBD1 or TRBD2 (5 bases each). Germline V gene lookup returns CDR1 SGHRS and CDR2 YFSETQ. The ends were cut back, 0 bases at V and 3 bases at J, with 13 bases in the middle. The CDR3 sequence is 15 residues long. The CDR3 DNA is TGCGCCAGCAGCTTGGACGGGACGGCAAGCTACGAGCAGTACGTC. This codes for CASSLDGTASYEQYV.

The chain links TRBV12-3 or TRBV12-4 to TRBJ2-4; 7 bases are a match to TRBD1. The CDR3 runs to 13 residues. V gave up 1 base and J gave up 8 bases; unmatched junction bases: 2. The CDR3 loop is CASSLDRGDIQYF. The CDR3, as DNA: TGTGCCAGCAGTTTAGACAGGGGCGACATTCAGTACTTC.

The CDR3 region is CASSEEGRGLHGYTF. CDR3 DNA: TGTGCCAGCAGTGAAGAGGGCAGGGGGCTTCATGGCTACACCTTC. The V and J genes are TRBV2 and TRBJ1-2; TRBD1 matches at 8 bases. The length of the CDR3 is 15 residues. Germline loops: CDR1 SNHLY, CDR2 FYNNEI. V lost 1 base and J lost 6; bases outside the gene matches: 7.

The gene calls are TRBV9 and TRBJ2-5; TRBD1 might be the D (5 bases). The germline V gene encodes CDR1 SGDLS and CDR2 YYNGEE. This CDR3 is 15 amino acids long. V was trimmed by 0 bases and J by 5 bases, leaving 14 bases between them. The CDR3 is CASSVAIRVPETQYF. Here the CDR3 DNA reads TGTGCCAGCAGCGTAGCTATCAGGGTCCCCGAGACCCAGTACTTC.

In nucleotides, the CDR3 is TGTGCCAGCAGCCAAGATCAATTTAGCGGGGAAGGAGAGACCCAGTACTTC. This gives the protein CASSQDQFSGEGETQYF. The V gene is TRBV3-1, the J gene TRBJ2-5; 8 positions agree with TRBD2. The CDR3 runs 17 residues. V gave up 0 bases and J gave up 4 bases; unmatched junction bases: 10. The germline V gene encodes CDR1 LGHDT and CDR2 YNNKEL (reference sequence).

The chain links TRBV6-4 to TRBJ1-2; D remains unclear. The CDR3 spans 14 residues. Per germline, CDR1 MRHNA and CDR2 SNTAGT. V was cut by 3 bases and J by 4 bases, with 12 bases left in between. In nucleotides, the CDR3 is TGTGCCAGCAGTGAGTACGTCTCTGGCTATGGCTACACCTTC. This translates into CASSEYVSGYGYTF.